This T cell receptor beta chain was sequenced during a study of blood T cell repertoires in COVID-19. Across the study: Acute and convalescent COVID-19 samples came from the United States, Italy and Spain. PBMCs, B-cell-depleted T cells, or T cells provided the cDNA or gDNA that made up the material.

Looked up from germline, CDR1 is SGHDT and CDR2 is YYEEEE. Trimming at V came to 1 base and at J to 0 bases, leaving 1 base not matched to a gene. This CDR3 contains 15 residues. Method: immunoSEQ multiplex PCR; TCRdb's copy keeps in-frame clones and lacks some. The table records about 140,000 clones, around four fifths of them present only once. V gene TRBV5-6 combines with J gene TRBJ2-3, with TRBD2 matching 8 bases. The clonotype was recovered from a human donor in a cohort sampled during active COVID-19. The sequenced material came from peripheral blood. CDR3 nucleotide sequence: TGTGCCAGCAGCTTGCCTAGCGGGAGCACAGATACGCAGTATTTT. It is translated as CASSLPSGSTDTQYF.